Presented here are 13 T cell receptor beta chains from one specimen sequenced in a study of T-cell reconstitution after alpha-beta-depleted transplantation in children. Preparation of the TCRbeta library involved a method that used unique molecular identifiers. TCRdb re-called the PCR reads through MiXCR, storing one row per CDR3 protein. The sample holds 85,000 to 120,000 distinct CDR3 sequences; approximately 8% are singletons and the top ten take around 15%. The sequencing used PBMCs, collected before TCRalphabeta/CD19-depleted stem cell transplant. The receptors derive from a boy younger than 10 with acute lymphoblastic leukemia, due to receive a stem cell transplant.

This clonotype was found a few times. This chain connects TRBV11-2 to TRBJ2-7; the D gene is possibly TRBD1 (7 bases). CDR1 SGHAT and CDR2 FQNNGV come from the germline V gene. V shed 5 bases and J shed 4 bases, with 18 bases lying between them. The CDR3 contains 15 residues. The CDR3: CASSRAQGGPYEQYF. DNA for the CDR3: TGTGCCAGCAGCCGGGCGCAGGGGGGTCCTTACGAGCAGTACTTC.

To note about this clonotype: Just one base apart from a much larger clone, this may be a read error. The chain joins TRBV7-9 to TRBJ2-1; 10 bases line up with TRBD2. There are 17 residues in the CDR3. Germline CDR1 reads SEHNR; CDR2 reads FQNEAQ (reference sequence). CDR3 sequence: CASSLTAGGRSYNDQFF. In DNA, the CDR3 is TGTGCCAGCAGCCTTACAGCGGGGGGGAGGTCCTACAATGACCAGTTCTTC.

The V gene is TRBV11-2, the J gene TRBJ2-5; D might be TRBD2 (7 bases). This CDR3 has 21 residues. Trimming pared 7 bases from V and 2 bases from J, leaving 35 bases between. The germline CDR1 and CDR2 sequences are SGHAT and FQNNGV. The CDR3 nucleotides are TGTGCCAGCAACCATCCCCTGCTTCCCCAACATGAGGGGGGGGGGCAAGAGACCCAGTACTTC. Translating gives CASNHPLLPQHEGGGQETQYF.

This clonotype showed up many times. V usage is TRBV7-9 and J usage is TRBJ1-4; 7 bases agree with TRBD1. Germline CDR1 SEHNR, CDR2 FQNEAQ (reference sequence). J was trimmed by 3 bases and V by 5 bases; bases with no gene match: 6. This CDR3 is 15 amino acids long. CDR3: CASSPTGTSNEKLFF. The DNA for the CDR3 is TGTGCCAGCAGCCCGACAGGGACCTCTAATGAAAAACTGTTTTTT.

This clonotype was seen at least ten times. This sequence joins TRBV20-1 and TRBJ1-6; no definite D call. CDR1 is DFQATT and CDR2 is SNEGSKA in the germline V gene (reference sequence). V gave up 6 bases and J gave up 4 bases, with 7 bases separating them. There are 12 residues in the CDR3. CDR3 sequence reads: CSAGGYNSPLHF. DNA of the CDR3: TGCAGTGCGGGCGGATATAATTCACCCCTCCACTTT.

This clonotype was recorded many times. The gene calls are TRBV4-2 and TRBJ2-1, with 9 nucleotides matching TRBD2. The CDR3 extends over 16 amino acids. Germline V gene data show CDR1 as LGHNA and CDR2 as YNFKEQ. V shed 0 bases and J 7 bases; nucleotides not matched to a gene: 7. CDR3 sequence (DNA): TGTGCCAGCAGCCAAGAAGGTAGCGGGGGCGGGAATGAGCAGTTCTTC. This encodes CASSQEGSGGGNEQFF.

This rearrangement joins TRBV28 to TRBJ1-2; D remains unclear. From germline, CDR1 is MDHEN and CDR2 SYDVKM. The CDR3 covers 13 residues. V lost 5 bases to trimming and J lost 2 bases, with 9 bases between them. Here the CDR3 reads CASSPRPNYGYTF. The CDR3 bases are TGTGCCAGCAGTCCAAGGCCCAACTATGGCTACACCTTC.

This clonotype has a handful of counts. The chain recombines TRBV6-1 with TRBJ2-5; 10 bases agree with TRBD2. Unmatched junction bases numbered 7, after V lost 10 bases and J lost 2 bases. The germline V gene encodes CDR1 MNHNS and CDR2 SASEGT. The CDR3 spans 14 residues. The CDR3 reads CATSLSGGQETQYF. The CDR3 DNA reads TGTGCCACCTCTCTTAGCGGGGGGCAAGAGACCCAGTACTTC.

This clonotype has a count of ten or more. V usage is TRBV25-1 and J usage is TRBJ2-3, with D perhaps TRBD2 (6 bases). Trimming took off 5 bases at V and 5 bases at J, with 11 bases between the two ends. The CDR3 spans 13 residues. Germline-derived CDR1 and CDR2 are MGHDK and SYGVNS. Written as DNA, the CDR3 is TGTGCCAGCAGTCAACCCGGGGGAGATACGCAGTATTTT. Its protein is CASSQPGGDTQYF.

The chain carries TRBV20-1 and TRBJ2-3; TRBD1 matches 9 bases. This CDR3 is built from 19 residues. Germline V CDR1 and CDR2: DFQATT, SNEGSKA (reference sequence). The V and J ends lost 4 bases and 0 bases, in that order; junction bases with no gene match: 17. CDR3 sequence (DNA): TGCAGTGCTACTCCGGGACAGGGTTTTTCGCCCACTAGCACAGATACGCAGTATTTT. Translation: CSATPGQGFSPTSTDTQYF.

This clonotype was counted at least ten times. V is TRBV20-1 and J is TRBJ2-7; D perhaps matches TRBD2 (7 bases). Germline V gene sequence: CDR1 DFQATT, CDR2 SNEGSKA (reference sequence). The CDR3 runs 14 residues. Trimming took off 5 bases at V and 4 bases at J, with 18 bases between the two ends. The CDR3, as DNA: TGCAGTGCTGGGGGGGCCGGAGAATCTTACGAGCAGTACTTC. Translated: CSAGGAGESYEQYF.

This clonotype was seen a handful of times. The CDR3 region is CASSPGGLAGGTDTQYF. The CDR3 DNA reads as TGCGCCAGCAGCCCCGGAGGACTAGCGGGGGGAACAGATACGCAGTATTTT. The chain has TRBV5-1 and TRBJ2-3; 14 nucleotides line up with TRBD2. V shed 4 bases, J shed 3 bases, and the junction held 7 bases outside the gene matches. The CDR3 loop spans 17 amino acids. The germline CDR1 and CDR2 sequences are SGHRS and YFSETQ.

Judged by abundance, this clonotype is large. J is TRBJ2-7 and V is TRBV5-1; TRBD1 agrees at 7 bases. The CDR3 extends over 15 amino acids. Unmatched junction bases numbered 13, after V lost 4 bases and J lost 6 bases. Looked up from germline, CDR1 is SGHRS and CDR2 is YFSETQ. CDR3 residues: CASSQVAGGIGEQYF. CDR3 nucleotides: TGCGCCAGCAGCCAAGTGGCAGGGGGAATAGGCGAGCAGTACTTC.